The 24 T cell receptor beta chains below were found in one sample sequenced in a study of cytomegalovirus exposure and HLA in healthy donors (dated by TCRdb to about 2017). The library came from the immunoSEQ multiplex PCR assay. For the multiplex PCR, a mixture combining 60 forward primers for TCR Vbeta segments and 13 reverse primers for TCR Jbeta segments was used. Here the immuneACCESS table is served through TCRdb, limited to in-frame sequences with V and J called. Missing clones are a known gap in these copies; in checked studies unresolved V genes cover under half, and the rest lacks a known reason. This sample is represented by about 120,000 clones; roughly 15% of them were singletons. The top ten hold about 2% of the sample. The sequencing input was PBMCs. The receptors here all came from a woman under 30 in good health and CMV-seronegative.

This clone came up a few times. The rearrangement uses TRBV2 and TRBJ1-2; 9 nucleotides align to TRBD1. CDR1 and CDR2 from the germline V gene are SNHLY and FYNNEI. Losses at the gene ends were 4 bases for V and 2 bases for J; bases not matched to a gene: 8. CDR3 length: 16 residues. The CDR3 reads CASSGWTGVGNYGYTF. The CDR3 nucleotides read TGTGCCAGCAGTGGATGGACAGGGGTGGGAAACTATGGCTACACCTTC.

Only a few counts were recorded for this clone. The V and J genes are TRBV27 and TRBJ2-7; tentatively, D is TRBD2 (6 bases). The CDR3 extends over 15 amino acids. Germline V gene lookup returns CDR1 MNHEY and CDR2 SMNVEV (reference sequence). The V end was cut by 6 bases, the J end by 1 base, with 16 bases between. CDR3 loop: CASSPRGLASYEQYF. The CDR3 DNA sequence: TGTGCCAGCAGCCCCCGGGGGTTAGCGTCCTACGAGCAGTACTTC.

The chain combines TRBV5-5 with TRBJ1-1, with D possibly matching TRBD1 (6 bases). The CDR3 is 14 amino acids. With 4 bases removed from V and 3 bases from J, the gap between germline ends came to 13 bases. In germline, CDR1 is SGHKS, CDR2 YYEKEE (reference sequence). DNA for the CDR3: TGTGCCAGCAGCGGTACAGGGTTTTACACTGAAGCTTTCTTT. Its protein product is CASSGTGFYTEAFF.

Only a few counts were recorded for this clone. V and J are TRBV5-1 and TRBJ2-7; perhaps TRBD2 as D (6 bases). CDR3 length: 15 amino acids. Trimming took off 3 bases at V and 0 bases at J, with 13 bases between the two ends. Looked up from germline, CDR1 is SGHRS and CDR2 is YFSETQ. The CDR3 protein is CASSSRLASSYEQYF. The CDR3 bases are TGCGCCAGCAGCTCCCGGCTAGCGAGCTCCTACGAGCAGTACTTC.

CDR3 loop: CASSAERGYSPLHF. CDR3 nucleotide sequence: TGTGCCAGCAGTGCTGAGAGGGGGTATTCACCCCTCCACTTT. The chain couples TRBV6-1 to TRBJ1-6; perhaps TRBD1 as D (6 bases). CDR3 length: 14 amino acids. Germline V CDR1 and CDR2: MNHNS, SASEGT. Trimming cost V 4 bases and J 8 bases, with 12 bases left between them.

This clone was detected a few times. The chain uses TRBV9 and TRBJ1-5, with a tentative D call TRBD1 (6 bases). V lost 0 bases and J 3 bases, leaving 16 bases between the germline ends. The CDR3 spans 17 residues. Germline CDR1 and CDR2: SGDLS and YYNGEE. CDR3 DNA: TGTGCCAGCAGCGTAGGTGACAGGCCGCCACTCAATCAGCCCCAGCATTTT. This translates into CASSVGDRPPLNQPQHF.

Of note for this clone: A junction end diverges from the germline sequence, so it may reflect a read error. The chain combines TRBV2 with TRBJ2-5, with 8 positions matching TRBD2. The germline gives CDR1 SNHLY, CDR2 FYNNEI. This CDR3 region has 14 residues. The DNA of the CDR3 is TGTGCCAGCAGGGAAGCGGGAGTAGACGTGACCCAGTACTTC. The encoded protein is CASREAGVDVTQYF.

This clone was observed a handful of times. The chain carries TRBV2 and TRBJ1-1, with D unclear. Germline V gene data show CDR1 as SNHLY and CDR2 as FYNNEI. The CDR3 runs to 12 residues. V lost 8 bases and J lost 7, with 14 bases in between. The CDR3 DNA reads TGTGCCAGCTCCGGGGAGGGAAATGAAGCTTTCTTT. This codes for CASSGEGNEAFF.

This chain links TRBV6-1 with TRBJ2-7, with TRBD2 identical over 7 bases. V lost 3 bases, J lost 2 bases, and 13 bases stayed unmatched. This CDR3 is built from 17 residues. CDR1 is MNHNS, CDR2 SASEGT, per germline. For the CDR3, the DNA is TGTGCCAGCAGTGAGGGACGGAGAGCGGGATTCCCCTACGAGCAGTACTTC. It encodes CASSEGRRAGFPYEQYF.

This clone was detected a few times. The rearrangement joins TRBV9 to TRBJ2-1; 9 bases align to TRBD2. The CDR3 extends over 17 amino acids. Trimming removed 4 bases from V and 7 bases from J; junction bases left unmatched: 15. Germline CDR1 SGDLS, CDR2 YYNGEE. CDR3 bases: TGTGCCAGCAGCACAACTGGCGGGGGGGCCATTTTTAATGAGCAGTTCTTC. It encodes CASSTTGGGAIFNEQFF.

The chain is built from TRBV28 and TRBJ2-4; TRBD1 might be the D (6 bases). The ends were cut back, 5 bases at V and 0 bases at J, with 14 bases in the middle. This CDR3 region has 16 residues. Germline CDR1 reads MDHEN; CDR2 reads SYDVKM. CDR3 nucleotides: TGTGCCAGCAGTGACGGGACAAACCTAGCCAAAAACATTCAGTACTTC. This sequence encodes CASSDGTNLAKNIQYF.

This clone was observed a handful of times. The chain employs TRBV5-4 and TRBJ1-1; D gene unclear. With 2 bases removed from V and 4 bases from J, the gap between germline ends came to 6 bases. The CDR3 has 12 residues. Germline V lookup: CDR1 SGHNT, CDR2 YYREEE (reference sequence). CDR3 sequence: CASSFGGTEAFF. CDR3 in DNA: TGTGCCAGCAGCTTTGGAGGCACTGAAGCTTTCTTT. The whole variable domain, filled in from reference TRBV5-4 and TRBJ1-1, reads ETGVTQSPTHLIKTRGQQVTLRCSSQSGHNTVSWYQQALGQGPQFIFQYYREEENGRGNFPPRFSGLQFPNYSSELNVNALELDDSALYLCASSFGGTEAFFGQGTRLTVV.

This rearrangement joins TRBV28 to TRBJ1-1; weak D call: TRBD1 (6 bases). Germline-derived CDR1 and CDR2 are MDHEN and SYDVKM. Between the trimmed V and J ends, which lost 4 bases and 7 bases, there was a span of 10 bases. This CDR3 is 12 amino acids long. CDR3 residues: CASSYSTGEAFF. CDR3 nucleotide sequence: TGTGCCAGCAGTTACTCGACAGGTGAAGCTTTCTTT.

This clone was seen a few times. CDR3 DNA: TGTGCCATCAGTGCCACGGGGGCAACTAGCGGGACCACCGGGGAGCTGTTTTTT. Translation gives CAISATGATSGTTGELFF. This chain joins TRBV10-3 and TRBJ2-2; 10 bases are a match to TRBD2. Per germline, CDR1 ENHRY and CDR2 SYGVKD. The CDR3 totals 18 residues. The V and J ends lost 4 bases and 4 bases, in that order; junction bases with no gene match: 12.

This clone has just a few counts. The chain links TRBV7-6 to TRBJ2-5; 9 bases are shared with TRBD1. The J call may be in error: the DNA end matches TRBJ2-7 better. The germline gives CDR1 SGHVS, CDR2 FNYEAQ. This CDR3 is 15 amino acids long. CDR3 DNA sequence: TGTGCCAGCAGCCTCCGGGACAGGGTGATTTACGAGCAGTACTTC. It translates to CASSLRDRVIYEQYF.

There are a few counts of this clone. The chain uses TRBV10-3 and TRBJ1-5, with 8 bases matching TRBD1. The J segment lost 8 bases and the V segment lost 2 bases, leaving 8 bases of the junction unmatched. CDR1 is ENHRY, CDR2 SYGVKD, per germline. The CDR3 covers 15 residues. The CDR3 DNA follows: TGTGCCATCAGTGAGGCAACAGGGGGTGGGGAGCCCCAGCATTTT. Translation gives CAISEATGGGEPQHF.

In this sample, this clone turned up a few times. This rearrangement joins TRBV6-4 to TRBJ2-3; D might be TRBD2 (6 bases). The CDR3 consists of 15 residues. From germline, CDR1 is MRHNA and CDR2 SNTAGT. Trimming stripped 0 bases from V and 0 bases from J, with 7 bases between. The CDR3 DNA follows: TGTGCCAGCAGTGACTCGGGGGGAAGCACAGATACGCAGTATTTT. This gives the protein CASSDSGGSTDTQYF.

The gene calls are TRBV2 and TRBJ2-1; TRBD2 agrees at 14 bases. This CDR3 is 14 amino acids long. J was trimmed by 13 bases and V by 4 bases; bases with no gene match: 6. Germline CDR1 and CDR2: SNHLY and FYNNEI. The CDR3 loop is CASSVGLAGGAQFF. The DNA of the CDR3 is TGTGCCAGCAGTGTTGGACTAGCGGGAGGAGCTCAGTTCTTC. Filled out from reference TRBV2 and TRBJ2-1, the complete variable domain reads EPEVTQTPSHQVTQMGQEVILRCVPISNHLYFYWYRQILGQKVEFLVSFYNNEISEKSEIFDDQFSVERPDGSNFTLKIRSTKLEDSAMYFCASSVGLAGGAQFFGPGTRLTVL.

The rearrangement links TRBV4-3 to TRBJ2-7; TRBD1 matches 8 bases. The CDR3 runs 13 residues. V lost 6 bases, J lost 7 bases, and 8 bases stayed unmatched. Germline V gene sequence: CDR1 LGHNA, CDR2 YSLEER. CDR3 coding DNA: TGCGCCAGCAGTCGGGACAGGTGGTTGGAGCAGTACTTC. Protein product: CASSRDRWLEQYF.

V usage is TRBV7-9 and J usage is TRBJ2-2, with TRBD1 identical over 7 bases. This CDR3 has 14 residues. Losses at the gene ends were 7 bases for V and 7 bases for J; bases not matched to a gene: 9. Germline-derived CDR1 and CDR2 are SEHNR and FQNEAQ (reference sequence). CDR3 in amino acids: CASNRQGYGGELFF. The CDR3, as DNA: TGTGCCAGCAACCGACAGGGTTACGGCGGGGAGCTGTTTTTT.

This clone was seen a handful of times. The rearrangement joins TRBV6-5 to TRBJ1-4, with a weak D call TRBD1 (5 bases). The V end was cut by 5 bases, the J end by 7 bases, with 17 bases between. Germline V CDR1 and CDR2: MNHEY, SVGAGI. The CDR3 has 15 residues. DNA of the CDR3: TGTGCCAGCAGTCGAAGCAGGGTCTCTAGTGAAAAACTGTTTTTT. Encoded protein: CASSRSRVSSEKLFF.

This chain joins TRBV19 and TRBJ1-5; no firm D call. Germline values: CDR1 LNHDA, CDR2 SQIVND (reference sequence). CDR3 length: 12 residues. The V gene lost 5 bases and the J gene lost 3 bases, with 5 bases spanning the gap. The CDR3 spells CASSGLNQPQHF. In DNA, the CDR3 is TGTGCCAGTAGTGGCCTCAATCAGCCCCAGCATTTT.

The table lists this clone with a few counts. The rearrangement uses TRBV6-1 and TRBJ1-1; D may be TRBD1 (6 bases). V was pared by 6 bases and J by 1 base, with 12 bases between. The CDR3 runs 14 residues. Germline V gives CDR1 MNHNS, CDR2 SASEGT. The CDR3 here is CASRLPGQNTEAFF. Here the CDR3 DNA reads TGTGCCAGCAGGTTACCGGGACAGAACACTGAAGCTTTCTTT.

A few counts support this clone. The rearrangement uses TRBV19 and TRBJ2-3; 12 bases are shared with TRBD2. Germline values: CDR1 LNHDA, CDR2 SQIVND (reference sequence). The J segment lost 6 bases and the V segment lost 4 bases, leaving 8 bases of the junction unmatched. This CDR3 has 16 amino acids. The CDR3 DNA follows: TGTGCCAGTAGTAGGACTAGCGGGAATAGTCCGGATACGCAGTATTTT. It codes for CASSRTSGNSPDTQYF. Full variable domain (missing parts from reference TRBV19 and TRBJ2-3): DGGITQSPKYLFRKEGQNVTLSCEQNLNHDAMYWYRQDPGQGLRLIYYSQIVNDFQKGDIAEGYSVSREKKESFPLTVTSAQKNPTAFYLCASSRTSGNSPDTQYFGPGTRLTVL.